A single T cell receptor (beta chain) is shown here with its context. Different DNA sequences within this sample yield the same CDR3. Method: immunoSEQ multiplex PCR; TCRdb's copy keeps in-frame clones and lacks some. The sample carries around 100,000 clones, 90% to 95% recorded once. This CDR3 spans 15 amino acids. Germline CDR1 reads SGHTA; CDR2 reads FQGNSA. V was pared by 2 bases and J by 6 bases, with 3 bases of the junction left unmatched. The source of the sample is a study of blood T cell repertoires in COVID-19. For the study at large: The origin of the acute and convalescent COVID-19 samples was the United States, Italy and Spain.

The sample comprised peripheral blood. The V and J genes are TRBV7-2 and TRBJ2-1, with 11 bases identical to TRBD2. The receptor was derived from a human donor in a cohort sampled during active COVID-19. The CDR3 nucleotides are TGTGCCAGCAGCTTAACTAGCGGGAGATTCAATGAGCAGTTCTTC. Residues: CASSLTSGRFNEQFF. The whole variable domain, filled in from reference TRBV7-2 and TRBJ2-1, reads GAGVSQSPSNKVTEKGKDVELRCDPISGHTALYWYRQSLGQGLEFLIYFQGNSAPDKSGLPSDRFSAERTGGSVSTLTIQRTQQEDSAVYLCASSLTSGRFNEQFFGPGTRLTVL.